A selection of T cell receptor beta chains follows, all from one sample in a study of PD-L1 blockade in urothelial cancer. The repertoire was sequenced with immunoSEQ multiplex PCR; TCRdb's copy has only in-frame clones and lacks some. The repertoire consists of tens of thousands of clones, with around 85% occurring once and the leading ten covering roughly 1.9%. The input for sequencing was PBMCs, taken around atezolizumab (anti-PD-L1) treatment. Receptor source: a man aged 50 to 59 with urothelial cancer. Each CDR3 is given with its conserved first and last residue. A D gene is named only where the DNA matches it firmly. Part of the rows lack a size; the others show once, few, many or a class for expanded clones.

>TRBJ1-2|NA|TRBD1|TRBV30
CAWSAGGSGYTF
TGTGCCTGGAGTGCAGGGGGCAGTGGCTACACCTTC
>TRBJ2-3|NA|NA|TRBV4-1
CASSQDVEAASTDTQYF
TGCGCCAGCAGCCAAGATGTGGAAGCGGCCAGCACAGATACGCAGTATTTT
>TRBJ1-5|NA|TRBD1|TRBV30
CASIPGGQGSNQPQHF
TGTGCCTCTATACCTGGGGGACAGGGTAGCAATCAGCCCCAGCATTTT
>TRBJ2-3|NA|TRBD2|TRBV27
CASSLVRLAGGWDTQYF
TGTGCCAGCAGCCTCGTCCGGCTAGCGGGCGGGTGGGATACGCAGTATTTT
>TRBJ2-1|NA|NA|TRBV2
CASSEIGSYNEQFF
TGTGCCAGCAGTGAGATCGGCTCCTACAATGAGCAGTTCTTC
>TRBJ2-1|NA|TRBD1|TRBV19
CASRSPGQGANEQFF
TGTGCCAGTAGAAGTCCGGGACAGGGGGCCAATGAGCAGTTCTTC
>TRBJ1-1|NA|TRBD1|TRBV7-9
CASSWIRQGIGEAFF
TGTGCCAGCAGCTGGATTAGACAGGGGATTGGAGAAGCTTTCTTT
>TRBJ2-5|NA|TRBD2|TRBV7-2
CASSLRTSVETQYF
TGTGCCAGCAGCTTACGGACTAGCGTAGAGACCCAGTACTTC
>TRBJ2-1|NA|NA|TRBV14
CASSQDLPRYNEQFF
TGTGCCAGCAGCCAAGATCTACCTAGATACAATGAGCAGTTCTTC
>TRBJ2-7|NA|TRBD2|TRBV4-1
CASSQVERGAYEQYF
TGCGCCAGCAGCCAGGTTGAGCGGGGCGCCTACGAGCAGTACTTC
>TRBJ2-5|NA|NA|TRBV6-1
CASSEWEIGTQYF
TGTGCCAGCAGTGAATGGGAGATCGGGACCCAGTACTTC
>TRBJ2-7|NA|NA|TRBV30
CAWSTRGGLSSYEQYF
TGTGCCTGGAGTACCCGCGGGGGCCTTTCCTCCTACGAGCAGTACTTC
>TRBJ1-4|NA|NA|TRBV9
CASSVEGAMGEKLFF
TGTGCCAGCAGCGTAGAGGGAGCGATGGGTGAAAAACTGTTTTTT
>TRBJ2-1|few|TRBD2|TRBV5-1
CASSLGLAGRGEQFF
TGCGCCAGCAGCTTGGGGCTAGCGGGGAGGGGTGAGCAGTTCTTC
>TRBJ2-7|once|NA|TRBV7-9
CASSPAGVYEQYF
TGTGCCAGCAGCCCAGCCGGAGTCTACGAGCAGTACTTC
>TRBJ1-2|NA|NA|TRBV4-1
CASSPPGKPGNGYTF
TGCGCCAGCAGCCCCCCAGGAAAACCAGGGAATGGCTACACCTTC
>TRBJ1-1|NA|NA|TRBV5-6
CASSFVDRSSTEAFF
TGTGCCAGCAGCTTCGTCGACAGGAGCAGCACTGAAGCTTTCTTT
>TRBJ1-1|few|NA|TRBV19
CASSIQVTNPTEAFF
TGTGCCAGTAGTATTCAGGTGACAAACCCCACTGAAGCTTTCTTT